This TCR beta chain originates from a study of blood T cells in healthy people across ages. Study-wide results and caveats: There was a strong correlation between TCR beta diversity and naive T cell percentage. Relative to aged donors, long-lived donors carried more naive CD4+ cells and displayed higher diversity.

Next came a second PCR, run for 7 to 11 cycles, which used a sample-barcoded 5' primer along with a J-beta primer mix. Every cDNA molecule bore a tag from a template-switch adaptor containing 12 random nucleotides. TCRdb processed the 5' RACE reads anew with MiXCR; each CDR3 protein has one entry. This table holds 1 million or so distinct CDR3 sequences, around 43% found once. This clonotype appeared a few times. Antigen: not known. This CDR3 spans 14 amino acids. Germline CDR1 and CDR2: SGHTA and FQGTGA. The genes are TRBV7-3 and TRBJ2-4, with D possibly matching TRBD1 (6 bases). The J call may be faulty, since TRBJ2-7 better matches the DNA end. Sequences were obtained from blood. The TCR comes from a woman aged 60-75 years in good health. The CDR3 sequence is CASSLYAGTNEQYF. The CDR3, as DNA: TGTGCCAGCAGCTTATACGCAGGGACAAACGAGCAGTACTTC.